This paragraph reports one TCR beta chain. Germline-derived CDR1 and CDR2 are SEHNR and FQNEAQ (reference sequence). The CDR3 length is 16 residues. Deletions cut 5 bases from V and 0 bases from J, with 14 bases between. This specimen belongs to a study of blood T cell repertoires in COVID-19. Study as a whole: The United States, Italy and Spain provided the acute and convalescent COVID-19 samples. T cells, B-cell-depleted T cells, or PBMCs supplied cDNA or gDNA.

In the source study's methods: Researchers report that nucleated cell counts were estimated from reference gene primer amplification. Method: immunoSEQ multiplex PCR; TCRdb's copy keeps in-frame clones and lacks some. V and J calls plus clone size are reproduced from that table; the DNA served to infer D and trimming. The sample includes approximately 220,000 clones, around four fifths of them seen just once. Sequenced: peripheral blood. The clonotype comes from a woman aged 40 to 50 with active or convalescent COVID-19. The V call is TRBV7-9, the J call TRBJ2-4; the D is unclear. The CDR3 here is CASSPPSVLAKNIQYF. The CDR3 coding sequence is TGTGCCAGCAGCCCGCCGTCAGTTCTAGCCAAAAACATTCAGTACTTC.